This TCR beta chain derives from a study of T cell responses to AZD1222 COVID-19 vaccine. Study-level background: Combined were second doses at about 4 or about 12 weeks. Study-level points and caveats: None of the repertoires were sampled until the peak T cell response had passed. The donor cohort was predominantly white British with a female majority, and clonal diversity may have been underestimated. Spike-specific TCR breadth and depth went up after people got two AZD1222 doses.

This clone was detected only once. Its antigen is currently unknown. Trimming removed 3 bases from V and 9 bases from J, with 15 bases in between. Germline values: CDR1 MNHEY, CDR2 SMNVEV (reference sequence). This CDR3 contains 14 residues. The repertoire was sequenced with immunoSEQ multiplex PCR; TCRdb's copy has only in-frame clones and lacks some. This sample has around 200,000 clones; approximately 91% occur once, and the top ten carry 0.95% to 1%. This chain links TRBV27 with TRBJ2-1, with D perhaps given as TRBD1 or TRBD2 (5 bases each). The material sequenced was peripheral blood, taken on day 0 of AZD1222 vaccination. The origin of this receptor is an adult in good health. CDR3 amino acids: CASSLGLGEGEQFF. CDR3 nucleotide sequence: TGTGCCAGCAGTTTGGGGCTGGGGGAAGGTGAGCAGTTCTTC.